This is a list of T cell receptor beta chains from one sample in a study of CD8+ T cells in alopecia areata. Data came from immunoSEQ multiplex PCR; TCRdb stores just in-frame clones and leaves some out. The table includes 120,000 or so clones, around two fifths detected once. What was sequenced was CD4+ T cells sorted from blood. Receptors originate from a human donor with alopecia areata. Each CDR3 is given with its conserved first and last residue. The D gene is left open where the match is weak. Only part of the rows carry a size: once, few, many, or a class if the clone is expanded.

size	D	V	J	DNA	CDR3
.	TRBD1	TRBV5-4	TRBJ1-6	TGTGCCAGCAGCTCCTCAGGGGGCGCAAATTCACCCCTCCACTTT	CASSSSGGANSPLHF
.	.	TRBV7-3	TRBJ2-2	TGTGCCAGCAGCTCCAGGAACACCGGGGAGCTGTTTTTT	CASSSRNTGELFF
.	TRBD2	TRBV7-2	TRBJ2-7	TGTGCCAGCAGCTCCCGCCTAGGGTCGGGGGGGTACGAGCAGTACTTC	CASSSRLGSGGYEQYF
few	TRBD2	TRBV5-1	TRBJ2-3	TGCGCCAGCAGACTAGCGGGAGGTGATACGCAGTATTTT	CASRLAGGDTQYF
.	TRBD1	TRBV4-1	TRBJ1-5	TGCGCCAGCAGCCTTTCCGGGACAGGGTTCAATCAGCCCCAGCATTTT	CASSLSGTGFNQPQHF
.	.	TRBV9	TRBJ2-2	TGTGCCAGCAGCGTAGAACAGAACACCGGGGAGCTGTTTTTT	CASSVEQNTGELFF
.	TRBD2	TRBV7-2	TRBJ2-7	TGTGCCAGCAGGCGAACTAGCGGAGGGAGGTACGAGCAGTACTTC	CASRRTSGGRYEQYF
.	.	TRBV19	TRBJ2-7	TGTGCCTCGCGGACCCGATCCTACGAGCAGTACTTC	CASRTRSYEQYF
few	.	TRBV19	TRBJ2-1	TGTGCCTCCCGTCCGGGTAACGTGCCCTACAATGAGCAGTTCTTC	CASRPGNVPYNEQFF
.	.	TRBV7-2	TRBJ2-3	TGTGCCAGCGTCCGCGCGAACACAGATACGCAGTATTTT	CASVRANTDTQYF
few	.	TRBV7-2	TRBJ2-5	TGTGCCAGCAGCTTTCAAGAGACCCAGTACTTC	CASSFQETQYF
few	.	TRBV2	TRBJ1-2	TGTGCCAGCAGTGATAGGGTCGACTATGGCTACACCTTC	CASSDRVDYGYTF
few	.	TRBV29-1	TRBJ2-5	TGCAGCTATTGGGAGACCCAGTACTTC	CSYWETQYF
.	.	TRBV5-7	TRBJ2-5	TGTGCCAGCAGCTTGCAGAGGGCAGAGACCCAGTACTTC	CASSLQRAETQYF
few	.	TRBV5-1	TRBJ2-7	TGCGCCAGCAGCTTGGGGGTAGCCTACGAGCAGTACTTC	CASSLGVAYEQYF
few	TRBD1	TRBV7-2	TRBJ1-2	TGTGCCAGCAGCCCCCGAAGGGGACAGGGGGACACCTTC	CASSPRRGQGDTF
.	.	TRBV30	TRBJ2-5	TGTGCCTGGAGTGTAAGCCGTGTCCAGTACTTC	CAWSVSRVQYF
.	.	TRBV2	TRBJ1-4	TGTGCCAGCATGTTTCAGGGAAGTAATGAAAAACTGTTTTTT	CASMFQGSNEKLFF
few	.	TRBV29-1	TRBJ1-4	TGCAGTAATGAAAAACTGTTTTTT	CSNEKLFF
.	.	TRBV30	TRBJ1-5	TGTGCCTGGAGTGGGGGGGGCAATCAGCCCCAGCATTTT	CAWSGGGNQPQHF
few	.	TRBV7-8	TRBJ2-3	TGTGCCAGCAGCGTCATAGCGGAAGACACAGATACGCAGTATTTT	CASSVIAEDTDTQYF
.	.	TRBV29-1	TRBJ2-6	TGCAGCGTCTTCATCTCCGGGGCCAACGTCCTGACTTTC	CSVFISGANVLTF
.	.	TRBV4-3	TRBJ2-5	TGCGCCAGCAGCCATCTGGCCAGCGGGGAGACCCAGTACTTC	CASSHLASGETQYF
.	.	TRBV29-1	TRBJ1-2	TGCAGCGTTGATCCTGACGGGGTCTACTATGGCTACACCTTC	CSVDPDGVYYGYTF
few	TRBD2	TRBV5-1	TRBJ2-5	TGCGCCAGCAGCGTCCCCCTAGCGGGAGTTGGGGAGACCCAGTACTTC	CASSVPLAGVGETQYF
.	TRBD1	TRBV9	TRBJ2-1	TGTGCCAGCAGCCCTGGGACAGTCAATGAGCAGTTCTTC	CASSPGTVNEQFF
.	TRBD1	TRBV28	TRBJ2-3	TGTGCCAGCAGTGCCCCCGGGACAGGGGGATCAGATACGCAGTATTTT	CASSAPGTGGSDTQYF
.	TRBD1	TRBV29-1	TRBJ2-5	TGCAGCGTCCCAGGGACAGGGGCATTCCAAGAGACCCAGTACTTC	CSVPGTGAFQETQYF
few	.	TRBV29-1	TRBJ1-2	TGCAGCGTTGAGGGGGGTCCCTCCCGTGGCTACACCTTC	CSVEGGPSRGYTF
.	.	TRBV2	TRBJ1-2	TGTGCCAGCAGCCAGGGAGGCAACTATGGCTACACCTTC	CASSQGGNYGYTF
.	.	TRBV30	TRBJ2-1	TGTGCCTGGATGGGACAAAACCCCAATGAGCAGTTCTTC	CAWMGQNPNEQFF
.	TRBD1	TRBV29-1	TRBJ2-3	TGCAGCGTGGGGGGAAATGGACAGGGAGCAGATACGCAGTATTTT	CSVGGNGQGADTQYF
.	.	TRBV15	TRBJ1-1	TGTGCCACCAGCAGAACAGTTATGAACACTGAAGCTTTCTTT	CATSRTVMNTEAFF
.	.	TRBV4-3	TRBJ2-3	TGCGCCAGCAGCCAAGATTTGGTGGGGGGCGGCACAGATACGCAGTATTTT	CASSQDLVGGGTDTQYF
.	.	TRBV7-2	TRBJ2-5	TGTGCCAGCAGCTTCTCCCGATTAGAGACCCAGTACTTC	CASSFSRLETQYF
.	.	TRBV2	TRBJ2-1	TGTGCCAGCAGTGAAGGGGTCAGACGGTTGAAGAATGAGCAGTTCTTC	CASSEGVRRLKNEQFF
.	.	TRBV28	TRBJ2-7	TGTGCCAGCAGCTGGACCTACGAGCAGTACTTC	CASSWTYEQYF